The 19 T cell receptor beta chains listed next were all sequenced from one sample in a study of T cell repertoires in cytomegalovirus infection. One entry per CDR3 protein, called by TCRdb with MiXCR from the reads. The sample consists of a few hundred thousand distinct CDR3 sequences, about 40% of them appearing once. Their cognate antigens are unknown. This material consisted of cultured PBMCs, taken from culture after CMV antigen stimulation. All receptors derive from a human donor in good health (CMV status not recorded). Some clones in this sample may be carry-over from other donors' samples.

The V call is TRBV7-9, the J call TRBJ1-1; D remains ambiguous. V was cut by 0 bases and J by 4 bases, with 12 bases left in between. Germline V lookup: CDR1 SEHNR, CDR2 FQNEAQ (reference sequence). CDR3 length equals 15 residues. The CDR3 sequence is CASSLAFGRFTEAFF. The CDR3 DNA reads TGTGCCAGCAGCTTAGCGTTCGGCAGGTTCACTGAAGCTTTCTTT.

There are a few counts of this clonotype. This chain connects TRBV10-2 to TRBJ1-5; TRBD1 matches at 12 bases. CDR1 and CDR2 from the germline V gene are WSHSY and SAAADI. The V segment lost 2 bases and the J segment 4 bases; nucleotides outside the gene matches: 6. This CDR3 region has 17 residues. The CDR3 nucleotides are TGCGCCAGCAGTGAGCTCTGGGACAGGGGGCGGAATCAGCCCCAGCATTTT. It yields the protein CASSELWDRGRNQPQHF.

The rearrangement joins TRBV29-1 to TRBJ2-7, with D unclear. This CDR3 region has 13 residues. In germline, CDR1 is SQVTM, CDR2 ANQGSEA. V was cut by 7 bases and J by 4 bases, with 17 bases left in between. The CDR3 sequence is CSAHSPSTYEQYF. The CDR3 region has the DNA TGCAGCGCCCACAGCCCCTCGACTTACGAGCAGTACTTC.

The chain links TRBV20-1 to TRBJ2-1, with D possibly TRBD1 on 7 matching bases. This CDR3 spans 15 amino acids. The V end was cut by 3 bases, the J end by 5 bases, with 17 bases between. The germline CDR1 and CDR2 sequences are DFQATT and SNEGSKA (reference sequence). The CDR3 here is CSARERGRGHNEQFF. The CDR3, as DNA: TGCAGTGCTAGGGAAAGGGGGCGGGGCCACAATGAGCAGTTCTTC.

V is TRBV27 and J is TRBJ1-6, with D hard to call. The CDR3 is 12 residues long. Germline loops: CDR1 MNHEY, CDR2 SMNVEV (reference sequence). V lost 6 bases and J lost 8, with 8 bases in between. The CDR3 loop is CASSNGDSPLHF. CDR3 sequence (DNA): TGTGCCAGCAGCAATGGTGATTCACCCCTCCACTTT.

This clonotype came up many times. The chain recombines TRBV7-6 with TRBJ2-3, with D unclear. The CDR3 has 16 residues. Looked up from germline, CDR1 is SGHVS and CDR2 is FNYEAQ. V was trimmed by 0 bases and J by 7 bases, leaving 17 bases between them. CDR3 sequence: CASSLALISFGNTQYF. In DNA, the CDR3 is TGTGCCAGCAGCTTAGCGCTAATAAGCTTTGGGAATACGCAGTATTTT.

This clonotype was seen only a few times. The chain joins TRBV7-2 to TRBJ2-2, with D maybe TRBD2 (5 bases). Germline assignment: CDR1 SGHTA and CDR2 FQGNSA. The CDR3 length is 14 residues. Trimming pared 5 bases from V and 7 bases from J, leaving 14 bases between. The chain's CDR3 is CASSPPPAGGELFF. CDR3 DNA: TGTGCCAGCAGCCCACCCCCCGCGGGCGGGGAGCTGTTTTTT.

CDR3 nucleotide sequence: TGTGCCAGCAGCGACCGGGGGGGAGGGCGTGATGGCTACACCTTC. The encoded protein is CASSDRGGGRDGYTF. This rearrangement joins TRBV7-6 to TRBJ1-2, with D possibly TRBD1 on 5 matching bases. The V end lost 5 bases, the J end lost 6 bases, and 19 bases lay between the germline ends. CDR1 SGHVS and CDR2 FNYEAQ come from the germline V gene. This CDR3 is 15 amino acids long.

The J gene is TRBJ1-5, the V gene TRBV10-3; maybe TRBD1 (5 bases). The CDR3 is 14 amino acids. Trimming left V 10 bases short and J 6 bases short, with 19 bases between. Germline values: CDR1 ENHRY, CDR2 SYGVKD. The CDR3 spells CATEEGNVLQPQHF. The CDR3 region has the DNA TGTGCCACCGAAGAGGGGAACGTGCTTCAGCCCCAGCATTTT.

The rearrangement links TRBV20-1 to TRBJ2-1, with 7 bases matching TRBD2. V lost 3 bases to trimming and J lost 4 bases; unmatched junction nucleotides: 6. The CDR3 totals 14 residues. Germline CDR1 is DFQATT and CDR2 is SNEGSKA (reference sequence). This chain's CDR3 is CSASASGLYNEQFF. The CDR3, as DNA: TGCAGTGCTAGTGCTAGCGGTCTTTACAATGAGCAGTTCTTC.

The J gene is TRBJ2-5, the V gene TRBV7-2; 9 nucleotides align to TRBD2. Losses at the gene ends were 6 bases for V and 3 bases for J; bases not matched to a gene: 8. Looked up from germline, CDR1 is SGHTA and CDR2 is FQGNSA. This CDR3 comprises 15 residues. The CDR3 region has the DNA TGTGCCAGCAGGCGACGACTAGCGGTAAAAGAGACCCAGTACTTC. It yields the protein CASRRRLAVKETQYF.

This clonotype was seen a few times. The genes are TRBV7-8 and TRBJ2-7; TRBD2 agrees at 7 bases. After removal of 8 bases from V and 0 bases from J, the junction contained 7 bases not matched to a gene. This CDR3 has 14 residues. CDR1 and CDR2 from the germline V gene are SGHVS and FQNEAQ. The CDR3 DNA reads as TGTGCCAGCGGCTGGCCGGGAGGCTCCTACGAGCAGTACTTC. It is translated as CASGWPGGSYEQYF.

This clonotype was counted between two and nine times. The chain joins TRBV6-1 to TRBJ1-5; 7 nucleotides line up with TRBD1. The CDR3 consists of 15 residues. The trim removed 3 bases at V and 0 bases at J, leaving 2 bases unmatched. CDR1 is MNHNS and CDR2 is SASEGT in the germline V gene. The CDR3 loop reads CASSDRGLSNQPQHF. The CDR3 DNA is TGTGCCAGCAGTGATAGGGGGCTTAGCAATCAGCCCCAGCATTTT.

This clonotype was detected only a few times. The V and J genes are TRBV20-1 and TRBJ1-6; D remains unclear. Germline V gene data show CDR1 as DFQATT and CDR2 as SNEGSKA (reference sequence). This CDR3 has 16 amino acids. The germline V and J ends were trimmed by 0 bases and 9 bases, with 18 bases remaining between them. In nucleotides, the CDR3 is TGCAGTGCTAGAGATCAGGCCCAGTCGTGGGCTTCACCCCTCCACTTT. This translates into CSARDQAQSWASPLHF.

Comment on this clonotype: Germline and junction disagree at one end, which may indicate a read error. This CDR3 is CTSGSSGGTEAFF. For the CDR3, the DNA is TGTACTAGTGGTTCCTCAGGGGGCACTGAAGCTTTCTTT. The chain recombines TRBV12-5 with TRBJ1-1; 7 nucleotides match TRBD1. The CDR3 length is 13 residues. Germline loops: CDR1 LGHNT, CDR2 FRNRAP. The full variable domain, in which reference TRBV12-5 and TRBJ1-1 provide the parts outside the CDR3, is DARVTQTPRHKVTEMGQEVTMRCQPILGHNTVFWYRQTMMQGLELLAYFRNRAPLDDSGMPKDRFSAEMPDATLATLKIQPSEPRDSAVYFCTSGSSGGTEAFFGQGTRLTVV.

This clonotype occurred a few times. The chain joins TRBV20-1 to TRBJ2-5; 7 bases are shared with TRBD2. This CDR3 is 14 amino acids long. Germline CDR1 and CDR2: DFQATT and SNEGSKA (reference sequence). The junction had 12 bases not matched to a gene; V was cut back by 4 bases and J by 7 bases. The CDR3 loop is CSATIAGIVGTQYF. The CDR3 DNA follows: TGCAGTGCTACTATAGCGGGTATAGTGGGGACCCAGTACTTC.

The chain combines TRBV7-9 with TRBJ1-2; 10 bases agree with TRBD1. The CDR3 is made up of 16 amino acids. Germline assignment: CDR1 SEHNR and CDR2 FQNEAQ (reference sequence). Trimming removed 6 bases from V and 4 bases from J; junction bases left unmatched: 11. DNA of the CDR3: TGTGCCAGCAGTCTACTCCGGGACAGGGGTGTCTATGGCTACACCTTC. Its translation is CASSLLRDRGVYGYTF.

The V gene is TRBV10-3, the J gene TRBJ2-7; D unresolved. With 6 bases removed from V and 5 bases from J, the gap between germline ends came to 11 bases. From germline, CDR1 is ENHRY and CDR2 SYGVKD. CDR3 length: 12 amino acids. CDR3 sequence: CAISRQVNEQYF. As DNA, the CDR3 is TGTGCCATCAGCCGGCAGGTCAACGAGCAGTACTTC.

This clonotype was picked up a small number of times. The chain combines TRBV7-6 with TRBJ1-6; TRBD1 matches at 7 bases. In germline, CDR1 is SGHVS, CDR2 FNYEAQ. J was trimmed by 10 bases and V by 6 bases; bases with no gene match: 6. The CDR3 totals 13 residues. The CDR3 spells CASSYGTVSPLHF. CDR3 bases: TGTGCCAGCAGTTATGGGACAGTATCACCCCTCCACTTT.